The rows below give T cell receptor beta chains drawn from one sample of a study of blood T cell repertoires in COVID-19. The protocol was immunoSEQ multiplex PCR, while the TCRdb copy is restricted to in-frame clones and leaves out a portion. This sample has over 70,000 clones, with about 74% found just once. The sequenced sample was peripheral blood. Source of these receptors: a human donor in a cohort sampled during active COVID-19. Both conserved end residues are part of each CDR3. Each record gives: V gene, J gene, clone size, D gene, CDR3 DNA, CDR3 protein. A D gene is named only where the DNA matches it firmly. A row's size may be missing; if present it is once, few, many or a size class.

v_gene: TRBV28; j_gene: TRBJ2-7; abundance: -; d_gene: TRBD2; CDR3nt: TGTGCCAGTCGGGGGGGTAGCGTTCCCTACGAGCAGTACTTC; CDR3aa: CASRGGSVPYEQYF
v_gene: TRBV5-1; j_gene: TRBJ2-3; abundance: -; d_gene: TRBD1; CDR3nt: TGCGCCAGCAGGAAACAGGGGGCAGTAGATACGCAGTATTTT; CDR3aa: CASRKQGAVDTQYF
v_gene: TRBV7-9; j_gene: TRBJ2-2; abundance: -; d_gene: -; CDR3nt: TGTGCCAGCAGCCCAGGGTTTACCGGGGAGCTGTTTTTT; CDR3aa: CASSPGFTGELFF
v_gene: TRBV14; j_gene: TRBJ2-5; abundance: once; d_gene: -; CDR3nt: TGTGCCAGCAGCCAAGGGCCCCGGGGTATGCAAGAGACCCAGTACTTC; CDR3aa: CASSQGPRGMQETQYF
v_gene: TRBV10-2; j_gene: TRBJ2-7; abundance: -; d_gene: -; CDR3nt: TGCGCCAGCAGTCCCCCGAGGCCCTACGAGCAGTACTTC; CDR3aa: CASSPPRPYEQYF
v_gene: TRBV6-6; j_gene: TRBJ2-5; abundance: -; d_gene: -; CDR3nt: TGTGCCAGCAGTTCCCGACACCTACAAGAGACCCAGTACTTC; CDR3aa: CASSSRHLQETQYF
v_gene: TRBV29-1; j_gene: TRBJ1-1; abundance: -; d_gene: -; CDR3nt: TGCAGCGTAAAGGACAGCATGAACACTGAAGCTTTCTTT; CDR3aa: CSVKDSMNTEAFF
v_gene: TRBV7-2; j_gene: TRBJ2-2; abundance: -; d_gene: -; CDR3nt: TGTGCCAGCAGCTTGACAAAGACGAACACCGGGGAGCTGTTTTTT; CDR3aa: CASSLTKTNTGELFF
v_gene: TRBV24-1; j_gene: TRBJ1-1; abundance: -; d_gene: TRBD1; CDR3nt: TGTGCCACCAGAGCAAGGACAGGGAAGGCTTTCTTT; CDR3aa: CATRARTGKAFF
v_gene: TRBV5-4; j_gene: TRBJ2-3; abundance: -; d_gene: TRBD2; CDR3nt: TGTGCCAGCAGCTTGGGTAGTAGCGGGGTAAAAGATACGCAGTATTTT; CDR3aa: CASSLGSSGVKDTQYF
v_gene: TRBV28; j_gene: TRBJ1-3; abundance: few; d_gene: -; CDR3nt: TGTGCCAGCAGTTTGGCTGCCTCTGGAAACACCATATATTTT; CDR3aa: CASSLAASGNTIYF
v_gene: TRBV6-5; j_gene: TRBJ2-7; abundance: -; d_gene: -; CDR3nt: TGTGCCAGCAGTTACAGGGGCACCTCCTACGAGCAGTACTTC; CDR3aa: CASSYRGTSYEQYF
v_gene: TRBV7-9; j_gene: TRBJ1-1; abundance: -; d_gene: TRBD1; CDR3nt: TGTGCCAGCAGCTTAGGGACAGGACCTAACACTGAAGCTTTCTTT; CDR3aa: CASSLGTGPNTEAFF